This T cell receptor (beta chain) emerged from a study of cytomegalovirus exposure and HLA in healthy donors. Study overall: Sequencing of about 179 million T cells in an earlier analysis found 95 million to 120 million unique TCR beta sequences. Early released data had tens of millions of unique TCRs, all coming from HLA-typed donors.

The CDR3 spans 12 residues. In germline, CDR1 is MGHRA, CDR2 YSYEKL. V was pared by 3 bases and J by 7 bases, with 9 bases between. General study results and limits: Sequencing likely generated an artifact that appeared as a cluster of highly shared sequence variants.

The primer mix had 60 Vbeta and 13 Jbeta primers. Clones were read by immunoSEQ multiplex PCR, and TCRdb kept only the in-frame ones, dropping some. The profile shows around 200,000 clones, around 80% of them singletons. These donors, healthy bone marrow donors, were studied. This clone was seen a few times. What it binds is unknown. The receptor was isolated from a man in his forties in good health and CMV-seronegative. The V gene is TRBV4-1, the J gene TRBJ1-2; the D gene is possibly TRBD1 (5 bases). Sequences were obtained from PBMCs. CDR3 residues: CASSQTGLGYTF. CDR3 sequence (DNA): TGCGCCAGCAGCCAGACGGGACTTGGCTACACCTTC.